This T cell receptor (beta chain) is from a study of cytomegalovirus exposure and HLA in healthy donors. Regarding the study as a whole: Diagnosis of cytomegalovirus status made by the classifier reportedly showed high specificity and sensitivity. Cytomegalovirus association was listed for about 170 TCR beta chains. Specific recognition of CMV antigens was confirmed in vitro for three chains (all CMV-associated).

This clone was counted a few times. Its antigen remains unidentified. The validation cohort, a group of around 130 subjects, included the donors and was separate from the approximately 650-subject first cohort. V lost 1 base and J lost 4, with 10 bases in between. The CDR3 loop spans 14 amino acids. Germline CDR1 and CDR2: LGHNA and YSLEER. Method: immunoSEQ multiplex PCR; TCRdb's copy keeps in-frame clones and lacks some. This table holds about 180,000 clones, about 83% found once. The receptor's source is a young woman in good health and CMV-seronegative. The sequenced sample was PBMCs. This chain links TRBV4-3 with TRBJ1-1; maybe TRBD1 (5 bases). The CDR3 DNA reads as TGCGCCAGCAGCCAAGGCCAGGGTAGCACTGAAGCTTTCTTT. It encodes CASSQGQGSTEAFF.